The clone carrying this TCR beta chain was counted a single time. The data belong to a study of T cell responses to AZD1222 COVID-19 vaccine. This table comes from immunoSEQ multiplex PCR, and its TCRdb copy is limited to in-frame clones, with some not included. The table records about 110,000 clones, roughly 88% of them present only once. The germline CDR1 and CDR2 sequences are SGHRS and YFSETQ. V lost 0 bases to trimming and J lost 0 bases, with 10 bases between them. The length of the CDR3 is 16 residues. Sequencing was performed on peripheral blood, taken on day 0 of AZD1222 vaccination. The TCR comes from an adult in good health. The chain couples TRBV5-1 to TRBJ2-1; weak D call: TRBD2 (6 bases). For the CDR3, the DNA is TGCGCCAGCAGCTTGGGGACTATGAGCTCCTACAATGAGCAGTTCTTC. Translated, it gives CASSLGTMSSYNEQFF. Variable domain in full (rest from reference TRBV5-1 and TRBJ2-1): KAGVTQTPRYLIKTRGQQVTLSCSPISGHRSVSWYQQTPGQGLQFLFEYFSETQRNKGNFPGRFSGRQFSNSRSEMNVSTLELGDSALYLCASSLGTMSSYNEQFFGPGTRLTVL.